This T cell receptor (beta chain) comes out of a study of T cell responses to AZD1222 COVID-19 vaccine. This table comes from immunoSEQ multiplex PCR, and its TCRdb copy is limited to in-frame clones, with some not included. The profile shows some 96,000 clones, 80% to 95% of them singletons. Germline V lookup: CDR1 SGHTA, CDR2 FQGNSA. This CDR3 has 16 residues. V dropped 1 base and J dropped 0 bases, with 7 bases sitting between them. Specimen: peripheral blood, collected on day 0 of AZD1222 vaccination. This TCR came from an adult in good health. V gene TRBV7-2 combines with J gene TRBJ1-6; D not resolved. The CDR3 is CASSLEFHSYNSPLHF. CDR3 bases: TGTGCCAGCAGCTTAGAATTTCACTCCTATAATTCACCCCTCCACTTT.